The sequence of this TCR beta chain was determined in a study of CD8+CD57+ T cells in acquired aplastic anemia. Notes on the study in general: Patients and controls had CD8+ Simpson's diversity values that were not significantly distinct.

TCR beta VDJ combinations and CDR3 sequences were profiled from genomic DNA. One entry per CDR3 protein results from TCRdb running MiXCR on the reads. The data show a few hundred thousand distinct CDR3 sequences, with under 55% seen just once and nearly 20% held by the top ten. About this clonotype itself: What it recognizes is unknown. Germline and junction disagree at one end, which may indicate a read error.

Per the germline V gene, CDR1 is KGHSH and CDR2 is LQKENI. CDR3 size: 15 residues. Patients chosen for sequencing had shown CD8+CD57+ cell expansion by flow cytometry. The rearrangement links TRBV18 to TRBJ1-4; unclear D gene. This TCR derives from a human donor with aplastic anemia. What was sequenced was sorted CD4+, CD8+, or CD8+CD57+ T cells (not recorded which) from PBMCs. The CDR3 region is CACSPQDATNEKLFF. As DNA, the CDR3 is TGTGCCTGCTCACCCCAAGATGCAACTAATGAAAAACTGTTTTTT.